Shown below are 28 T cell receptor beta chains from a single sample sequenced in a study of blood T cells in healthy people across ages. Primers used in a second PCR of roughly 6 to 11 cycles were a sample-barcoded 5' primer and a J-beta primer mix. TCRdb passed the 5' RACE reads through MiXCR, listing each CDR3 protein once. This table holds around 970,000 distinct CDR3 sequences, roughly 51% found once. The sequenced sample consisted of blood. The source is a woman aged 55-75 years in good health.

This clonotype was seen more than once but under ten times. The chain couples TRBV4-1 to TRBJ2-7; D is perhaps TRBD1 or TRBD2 (5 bases each). The assigned J gene may be wrong: the sequence end matches TRBJ2-4 better. The germline CDR1 and CDR2 sequences are MGHRA and YSYEKL. The CDR3 runs 13 residues. CDR3 nucleotide sequence: TGCGCCAGCAGCCTCCGGGACGTCGACATTCAGTACTTC. It yields the protein CASSLRDVDIQYF.

The V and J genes are TRBV25-1 and TRBJ1-6; D gene unclear. In germline, CDR1 is MGHDK, CDR2 SYGVNS. This CDR3 comprises 14 residues. The V and J ends lost 3 bases and 8 bases respectively, with 11 bases between them. The CDR3 nucleotides read TGTGCCAGCAGTGAGGGCCGGAGTGATTCACCCCTCCACTTT. Protein sequence: CASSEGRSDSPLHF.

In this sample, this clonotype turned up a few times. The chain recombines TRBV4-3 with TRBJ2-5, with 13 bases matching TRBD2. V shed 4 bases and J 4 bases; nucleotides not matched to a gene: 6. Germline V lookup: CDR1 LGHNA, CDR2 YSLEER. The CDR3 is 16 residues long. The CDR3 DNA is TGCGCCAGCAGCCTTACTAGCGGGAGGGCCGGAGAGACCCAGTACTTC. It codes for CASSLTSGRAGETQYF.

J is TRBJ2-1 and V is TRBV5-1; no clear D gene. From germline, CDR1 is SGHRS and CDR2 YFSETQ. Trimming shortened V by 0 bases and J by 3 bases, and 10 bases separated the two germline ends. The CDR3 is made up of 15 amino acids. The CDR3 nucleotides are TGCGCCAGCAGCTTGGATTCCCCCTTCTACAATGAGCAGTTCTTC. The encoded protein is CASSLDSPFYNEQFF.

V is TRBV5-1 and J is TRBJ2-3; D may be TRBD2 (5 bases). Germline V gene sequence: CDR1 SGHRS, CDR2 YFSETQ. The germline V and J ends were trimmed by 0 bases and 4 bases, with 9 bases remaining between them. The CDR3 sequence is 14 residues long. CDR3 sequence (DNA): TGCGCCAGCAGCTTGGAACTAGATTCAGATACGCAGTATTTT. Its protein product is CASSLELDSDTQYF.

The rearrangement joins TRBV5-1 to TRBJ2-3; no reliable D call. The CDR3 is 12 residues long. Per germline, CDR1 SGHRS and CDR2 YFSETQ. V was clipped by 4 bases and J by 2 bases, with 5 bases between them. This CDR3 reads CASSIHTDTQYF. CDR3 coding DNA: TGCGCCAGCAGCATCCACACAGATACGCAGTATTTT.

The chain employs TRBV5-1 and TRBJ2-4; D call uncertain. The CDR3 totals 12 residues. Germline loops: CDR1 SGHRS, CDR2 YFSETQ. V dropped 2 bases and J dropped 4 bases, with 4 bases sitting between them. The CDR3 is CASSFDKNIQYF. The DNA of the CDR3 is TGCGCCAGCAGCTTTGATAAAAACATTCAGTACTTC.

This clonotype was recorded a few times. This sequence joins TRBV3-1 and TRBJ1-1; no definite D call. V lost 4 bases and J 4 bases, leaving 7 bases between the germline ends. The CDR3 extends over 12 amino acids. From germline, CDR1 is LGHDT and CDR2 YNNKEL (reference sequence). The CDR3 reads CASSRGTTEAFF. The CDR3, as DNA: TGTGCCAGCAGCCGGGGTACCACTGAAGCTTTCTTT.

J is TRBJ2-1 and V is TRBV9; D remains ambiguous. From germline, CDR1 is SGDLS and CDR2 YYNGEE. The CDR3 has 14 amino acids. V was pared by 0 bases and J by 7 bases, with 11 bases between. The CDR3: CASSVGVPGNEQFF. In nucleotides, the CDR3 is TGTGCCAGCAGCGTAGGGGTTCCCGGGAATGAGCAGTTCTTC.

Concerning this clonotype itself: A read error may be the cause here, since a much bigger clone is one base away. The V and J genes are TRBV9 and TRBJ1-1; D is undetermined. Germline CDR1 reads SGDLS; CDR2 reads YYNGEE. This CDR3 contains 14 residues. The CDR3 protein is CASSVEARNPEAFF. The CDR3 DNA reads as TGTGCCAGCAGCGTAGAGGCCAGGAACCCTGAAGCTTTCTTT.

This clonotype was observed a few times. It may be a read error: a sequence one base away is much more abundant. The chain combines TRBV7-2 with TRBJ2-5; 11 nucleotides line up with TRBD2. Germline V lookup: CDR1 SGHTA, CDR2 FQGNSA. J was trimmed by 11 bases and V by 1 base; bases with no gene match: 12. The CDR3 is made up of 16 amino acids. The CDR3 bases are TGTGCCAGCAGCTTAGTCGTACTAGCGGGAGCGAATGAGCAGTACTTC. It encodes CASSLVVLAGANEQYF.

CDR3 DNA: TGCGCCAGCACTCCCGGGACGGAGAATGAAAAACTGTTTTTT. Its protein is CASTPGTENEKLFF. The genes are TRBV4-1 and TRBJ1-4, with a weak D call TRBD1 (5 bases). Trimming shortened V by 7 bases and J by 5 bases, and 14 bases separated the two germline ends. The CDR3 covers 14 residues. The germline V gene encodes CDR1 MGHRA and CDR2 YSYEKL.

V gene TRBV6-1 combines with J gene TRBJ2-2, with 10 bases fitting TRBD1. The CDR3 is 17 amino acids. Trimming removed 8 bases from V and 6 bases from J; junction bases left unmatched: 15. Germline CDR1 MNHNS, CDR2 SASEGT. In DNA, the CDR3 is TGTGCCAGCTCGAGACAGGGGACAGGGGTGACGGCCGGGGAGCTGTTTTTT. This sequence encodes CASSRQGTGVTAGELFF.

The CDR3 DNA reads TGTGCCTGGAGTGTGGCTAGCGGGAGTGGGCTGTTTTTT. Translation: CAWSVASGSGLFF. The V and J genes are TRBV30 and TRBJ2-2; 10 bases are shared with TRBD2. This CDR3 contains 13 residues. V shed 0 bases and J 13 bases; nucleotides not matched to a gene: 5. In germline, CDR1 is GTSNPN, CDR2 SVGIG (reference sequence).

The chain links TRBV28 to TRBJ2-7; 8 bases line up with TRBD1. The CDR3 loop spans 13 amino acids. CDR1 is MDHEN and CDR2 is SYDVKM in the germline V gene. V shed 9 bases and J 3 bases; nucleotides not matched to a gene: 7. The DNA of the CDR3 is TGTGCCAGTGAGAGAGGACAGGGCTACGAGCAGTACTTC. Translation: CASERGQGYEQYF.

The chain joins TRBV20-1 to TRBJ2-4; no reliable D call. The J call may be mistaken, given a closer DNA end match to TRBJ2-7. The CDR3 is 15 residues long. The V gene's germline CDR1 is DFQATT and CDR2 SNEGSKA (reference sequence). The CDR3 region is CSARVPSSYSYEQYF. In DNA, the CDR3 is TGCAGTGCTAGAGTCCCAAGTAGCTATTCCTACGAGCAGTACTTC.

This clonotype occurred a few times. The J gene is TRBJ2-3, the V gene TRBV20-1; the D gene is possibly TRBD2 (6 bases). The germline V gene encodes CDR1 DFQATT and CDR2 SNEGSKA (reference sequence). V dropped 5 bases and J dropped 3 bases, with 15 bases sitting between them. There are 14 residues in the CDR3. DNA for the CDR3: TGCAGTGCTGTTCGACTAGTGACGACAGATACGCAGTATTTT. Residues: CSAVRLVTTDTQYF.

This sequence joins TRBV20-1 and TRBJ2-7; no clear D. The V gene lost 3 bases and the J gene lost 1 base, with 13 bases spanning the gap. The germline CDR1 and CDR2 sequences are DFQATT and SNEGSKA (reference sequence). The CDR3 is 14 amino acids. CDR3 sequence reads: CSASLTDPSYEQYF. Here the CDR3 DNA reads TGCAGTGCTAGTTTGACGGATCCTTCCTACGAGCAGTACTTC.

This clonotype was seen only a few times. The rearrangement uses TRBV4-1 and TRBJ2-5; D is undetermined. Trimming cost V 4 bases and J 11 bases, with 14 bases left between them. Looked up from germline, CDR1 is MGHRA and CDR2 is YSYEKL. The CDR3 covers 12 residues. The CDR3 is CASSLADGSQYF. The CDR3 DNA sequence: TGCGCCAGCAGCCTGGCCGACGGGTCACAGTACTTC.

This clonotype was found many times. V and J are TRBV6-5 and TRBJ2-4, with TRBD1 matching over 7 bases. Germline values: CDR1 MNHEY, CDR2 SVGAGI. The CDR3 consists of 16 residues. V lost 5 bases to trimming and J lost 1 base; unmatched junction nucleotides: 8. In DNA form, the CDR3 reads TGTGCCAGCAGTGGTAACAGGGGATCGGCCAAAAACATTCAGTACTTC. Amino acid sequence: CASSGNRGSAKNIQYF.

The chain recombines TRBV28 with TRBJ2-1, with 10 bases fitting TRBD2. V was clipped by 1 base and J by 12 bases; unmatched bases: 12. The V gene's germline CDR1 is MDHEN and CDR2 SYDVKM. The CDR3 sequence is 16 residues long. Here the CDR3 reads CASSLSRTSGTRGQFF. The CDR3 nucleotides are TGTGCCAGCAGTTTATCACGGACTAGCGGTACGAGGGGGCAGTTCTTC.

The J gene is TRBJ1-5, the V gene TRBV12-3 or TRBV12-4; D not certain. The V gene lost 5 bases and the J gene lost 6 bases, with 8 bases spanning the gap. CDR3 size: 12 residues. CDR3 bases: TGTGCCAGCAGTGTAGAGGGTCAGCCCCAGCATTTT. Translated, it gives CASSVEGQPQHF.

The chain links TRBV2 to TRBJ2-5, with D unresolved. Trimming stripped 6 bases from V and 0 bases from J, with 11 bases between. The CDR3 sequence is 14 residues long. Germline lookup yields CDR1 SNHLY and CDR2 FYNNEI. In nucleotides, the CDR3 is TGTGCCAGCAGGTCCCAGGCAGACCAAGAGACCCAGTACTTC. As protein: CASRSQADQETQYF.

This clonotype was seen once. For the CDR3, the DNA is TGTGCCAGCAGTAAGGACAGAGGACAAACGGACGAGCAGTACTTC. Protein product: CASSKDRGQTDEQYF. V gene TRBV6-5 combines with J gene TRBJ2-7; a possible D gene is TRBD1 (6 bases). Germline V gene lookup returns CDR1 MNHEY and CDR2 SVGAGI. This CDR3 is built from 15 residues. V was cut by 5 bases and J by 5 bases, with 19 bases left in between.

This chain links TRBV7-2 with TRBJ2-7; 7 bases fit TRBD2. V lost 5 bases and J lost 6; bases outside the gene matches: 7. This CDR3 spans 13 amino acids. Per germline, CDR1 SGHTA and CDR2 FQGNSA. The CDR3 sequence: CASSQGLTSEQYF. The CDR3 DNA is TGTGCCAGCAGCCAGGGACTAACCTCCGAGCAGTACTTC.

A note on this clonotype: With a much larger clone just one base away, this may be a read error. The chain is built from TRBV20-1 and TRBJ2-1; the D gene is possibly TRBD2 (5 bases). From germline, CDR1 is DFQATT and CDR2 SNEGSKA (reference sequence). The germline V and J ends were trimmed by 2 bases and 10 bases, with 18 bases remaining between them. The CDR3 sequence is 14 residues long. This CDR3 is CSARRISGDEEQFF. CDR3 coding DNA: TGCAGTGCTAGAAGAATCAGCGGAGACGAGGAGCAGTTCTTC.

This clonotype has a handful of counts. The chain couples TRBV7-2 to TRBJ2-5, with D maybe TRBD2 (5 bases). There are 12 residues in the CDR3. Trimming removed 5 bases from V and 9 bases from J, with 13 bases in between. Germline CDR1 and CDR2: SGHTA and FQGNSA. In DNA, the CDR3 is TGTGCCAGCAGCCTTCCCCTGGAGGCCCAGTACTTC. Protein product: CASSLPLEAQYF.

The chain joins TRBV6-5 to TRBJ1-2; 7 bases line up with TRBD1. With 6 bases clipped from V and 2 bases from J, the junction kept 12 bases outside the gene matches. This CDR3 has 16 residues. Looked up from germline, CDR1 is MNHEY and CDR2 is SVGAGI. The CDR3 region is CASRTVGQDVNYGYTF. As DNA, the CDR3 is TGTGCCAGCAGAACGGTCGGACAGGACGTCAACTATGGCTACACCTTC.